The 11 T cell receptor beta chains below all came from one sample that was sequenced in a study of shared clonotypes between healthy human individuals. Assay used: immunoSEQ multiplex PCR; TCRdb lists only in-frame clones, some missing. Of about 2.4 million clones listed, 93% are singletons. Sequenced material: naive CD4+ T cells from PBMCs. Subset defined: CD45RA+ positively selected. The receptors here all came from a man between 18 and 35 years old in good health. Some clones in this sample may be carry-over from other donors' samples.

Worth noting for this clone: Other DNA sequences of this sample code for an identical CDR3. The chain links TRBV5-1 to TRBJ1-1; D may be TRBD1 (5 bases). This CDR3 comprises 13 residues. In germline, CDR1 is SGHRS, CDR2 YFSETQ. Trimming cost V 8 bases and J 1 base, with 12 bases left between them. CDR3 in amino acids: CASHTGENTEAFF. Written as DNA, the CDR3 is TGCGCCAGTCACACGGGGGAGAACACTGAAGCTTTCTTT.

The genes are TRBV7-2 and TRBJ2-1; D is ambiguous. This CDR3 has 15 amino acids. Trimming shortened V by 2 bases and J by 5 bases, and 13 bases separated the two germline ends. From germline, CDR1 is SGHTA and CDR2 FQGNSA. CDR3 region: CASSLKGGRDNEQFF. CDR3 nucleotides: TGTGCCAGCAGCTTAAAGGGCGGAAGAGACAATGAGCAGTTCTTC.

The chain links TRBV2 to TRBJ1-5, with D unclear. The CDR3 is 15 residues long. The V gene lost 7 bases and the J gene lost 6 bases, with 19 bases spanning the gap. The germline CDR1 and CDR2 sequences are SNHLY and FYNNEI. The CDR3 coding sequence is TGTGCCAGCAACGTTGCGGGGTTGTTAAGTCAGCCCCAGCATTTT. Its protein is CASNVAGLLSQPQHF.

The chain uses TRBV19 and TRBJ2-7; a possible D gene is TRBD2 (5 bases). V dropped 8 bases and J dropped 2 bases, with 10 bases sitting between them. The CDR3 is 12 residues long. Germline CDR1 and CDR2: LNHDA and SQIVND (reference sequence). CDR3 amino acids: CASEDSAYEQYF. The CDR3 nucleotides read TGTGCCAGTGAAGATAGCGCCTACGAGCAGTACTTC. The full variable domain, completed using reference TRBV19 and TRBJ2-7, is DGGITQSPKYLFRKEGQNVTLSCEQNLNHDAMYWYRQDPGQGLRLIYYSQIVNDFQKGDIAEGYSVSREKKESFPLTVTSAQKNPTAFYLCASEDSAYEQYFGPGTRLTVT.

CDR3 protein: CASTPGGGQGLNEQFF. In DNA form, the CDR3 reads TGTGCCAGCACCCCAGGGGGGGGACAGGGGTTAAATGAGCAGTTCTTC. The chain is built from TRBV5-4 and TRBJ2-1; 10 bases fit TRBD1. The CDR3 contains 16 residues. The V segment lost 6 bases and the J segment 7 bases; nucleotides outside the gene matches: 13. CDR1 and CDR2 from the germline V gene are SGHNT and YYREEE (reference sequence).

The chain couples TRBV28 to TRBJ2-4, with D perhaps given as TRBD1 or TRBD2 (5 bases each). The germline V gene has CDR1 MDHEN and CDR2 SYDVKM. There are 15 residues in the CDR3. V was pared by 6 bases and J by 1 base, with 13 bases between. CDR3 region: CASSLPREAKNIQYF. CDR3 nucleotide sequence: TGTGCCAGCAGCCTTCCCAGGGAGGCCAAAAACATTCAGTACTTC.

This clone was observed a few times. The chain uses TRBV7-6 and TRBJ2-1, with TRBD2 matching 13 bases. The trim removed 0 bases at V and 5 bases at J, leaving 4 bases unmatched. The CDR3 length is 17 residues. Germline V gives CDR1 SGHVS, CDR2 FNYEAQ. The CDR3 sequence is CASSLAPGLAGNNEQFF. The CDR3 bases are TGTGCCAGCAGCTTAGCGCCGGGACTAGCGGGAAACAATGAGCAGTTCTTC.

The V gene is TRBV2, the J gene TRBJ1-1, with TRBD1 identical over 7 bases. The V segment lost 10 bases and the J segment 1 base; nucleotides outside the gene matches: 9. This CDR3 is 14 amino acids long. Looked up from germline, CDR1 is SNHLY and CDR2 is FYNNEI. The CDR3 reads CATDNRGGNTEAFF. CDR3 bases: TGTGCCACCGATAACAGGGGTGGGAACACTGAAGCTTTCTTT.

As DNA, the CDR3 is TGTGCCAGCAGTGAAGCTGGACAGGTAATCTACGAGCAGTACTTC. It codes for CASSEAGQVIYEQYF. The chain links TRBV6-1 to TRBJ2-7, with TRBD1 identical over 7 bases. CDR3 size: 15 residues. In germline, CDR1 is MNHNS, CDR2 SASEGT. The J segment lost 3 bases and the V segment lost 0 bases, leaving 5 bases of the junction unmatched.

The chain combines TRBV19 with TRBJ1-2; 10 bases match TRBD1. The CDR3 contains 20 residues. Germline-derived CDR1 and CDR2 are LNHDA and SQIVND (reference sequence). V shed 6 bases, J shed 4 bases, and the junction held 23 bases outside the gene matches. The DNA of the CDR3 is TGTGCCAGTAGGGAATTTGACAGGGGGCGCTGGGTTTCTCAAGGCTATGGCTACACCTTC. Translated: CASREFDRGRWVSQGYGYTF.

This chain joins TRBV7-2 and TRBJ2-5, with TRBD1 matching over 7 bases. Germline CDR1 and CDR2: SGHTA and FQGNSA. The CDR3 runs to 15 residues. Losses at the gene ends were 2 bases for V and 1 base for J; bases not matched to a gene: 4. This CDR3 is CASSLLGQSQETQYF. The CDR3 DNA follows: TGTGCCAGCAGCTTATTGGGACAGAGCCAAGAGACCCAGTACTTC.